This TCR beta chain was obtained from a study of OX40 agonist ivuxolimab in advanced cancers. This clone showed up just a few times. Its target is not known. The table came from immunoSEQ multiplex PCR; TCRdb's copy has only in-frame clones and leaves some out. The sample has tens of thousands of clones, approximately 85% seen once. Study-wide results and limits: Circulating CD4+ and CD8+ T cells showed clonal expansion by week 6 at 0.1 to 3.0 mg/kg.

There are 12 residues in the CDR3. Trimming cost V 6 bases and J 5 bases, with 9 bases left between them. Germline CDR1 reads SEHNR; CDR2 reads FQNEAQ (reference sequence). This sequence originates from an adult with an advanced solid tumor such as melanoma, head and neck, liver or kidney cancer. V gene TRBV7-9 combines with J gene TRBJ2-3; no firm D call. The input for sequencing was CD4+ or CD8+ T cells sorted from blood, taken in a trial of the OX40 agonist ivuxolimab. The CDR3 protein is CASRSTGDTQYF. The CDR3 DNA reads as TGTGCCAGCAGATCTACCGGAGATACGCAGTATTTT.